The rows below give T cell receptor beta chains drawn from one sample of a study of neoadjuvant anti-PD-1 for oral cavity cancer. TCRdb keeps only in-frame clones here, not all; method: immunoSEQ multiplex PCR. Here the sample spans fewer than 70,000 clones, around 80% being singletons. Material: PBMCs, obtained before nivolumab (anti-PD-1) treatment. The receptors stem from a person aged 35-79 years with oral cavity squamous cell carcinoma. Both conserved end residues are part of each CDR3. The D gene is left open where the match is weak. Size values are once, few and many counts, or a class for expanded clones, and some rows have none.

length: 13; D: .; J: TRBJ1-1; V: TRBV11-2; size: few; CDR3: CASSSLGNTEAFF; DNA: TGTGCCAGCAGCTCCCTAGGGAACACTGAAGCTTTCTTT
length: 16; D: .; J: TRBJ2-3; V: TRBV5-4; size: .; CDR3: CASSLDGGASTDTQYF; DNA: TGTGCCAGCAGCTTGGACGGCGGGGCGAGCACAGATACGCAGTATTTT
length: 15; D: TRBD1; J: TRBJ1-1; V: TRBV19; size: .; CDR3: CASRDRGQVGTEAFF; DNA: TGTGCCAGTAGGGACAGGGGGCAGGTGGGCACTGAAGCTTTCTTT
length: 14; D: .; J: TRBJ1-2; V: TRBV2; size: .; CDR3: CASSARADWDGYTF; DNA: TGTGCCAGCAGTGCTAGGGCAGACTGGGATGGCTACACCTTC
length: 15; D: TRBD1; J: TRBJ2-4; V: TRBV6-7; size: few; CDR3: CASSLDRGVKNIQYF; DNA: TGTGCCAGCAGCTTGGACAGGGGGGTGAAAAACATTCAGTACTTC
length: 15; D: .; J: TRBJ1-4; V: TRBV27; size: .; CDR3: CASSLSRAGQEKLFF; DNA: TGTGCCAGCAGTTTATCTCGGGCGGGACAAGAAAAACTGTTTTTT
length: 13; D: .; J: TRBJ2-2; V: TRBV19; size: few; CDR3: CASCPIAPGELFF; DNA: TGTGCCAGTTGCCCAATCGCGCCCGGGGAGCTGTTTTTT
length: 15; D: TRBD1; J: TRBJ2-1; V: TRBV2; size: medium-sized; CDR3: CASKFVPGQGNEQFF; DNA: TGTGCCAGCAAATTCGTCCCGGGACAGGGTAATGAGCAGTTCTTC
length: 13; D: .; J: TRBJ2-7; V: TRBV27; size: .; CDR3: CASSFSSSYEQYF; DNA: TGTGCCAGCAGTTTCAGTAGTTCCTACGAGCAGTACTTC
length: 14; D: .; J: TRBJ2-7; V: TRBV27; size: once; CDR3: CASSNRDQPYEQYF; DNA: TGTGCCAGCAGTAACCGGGATCAGCCATACGAGCAGTACTTC
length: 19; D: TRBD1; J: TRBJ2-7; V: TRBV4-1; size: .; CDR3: CASSQATIFSGQGNSEQYF; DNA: TGCGCCAGCAGCCAAGCAACGATATTTTCAGGACAGGGTAACAGCGAGCAGTACTTC
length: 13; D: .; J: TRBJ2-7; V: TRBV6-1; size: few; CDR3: CASSAGATYEQYF; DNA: TGTGCCAGCAGTGCAGGAGCGACCTACGAGCAGTACTTC
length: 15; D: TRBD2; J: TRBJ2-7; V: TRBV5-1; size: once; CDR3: CASSVYSGSEYEQYF; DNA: TGCGCCAGCAGCGTTTATAGCGGGAGTGAGTACGAGCAGTACTTC
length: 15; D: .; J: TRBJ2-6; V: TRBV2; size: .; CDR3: CASSGTGSGANVLTF; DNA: TGTGCCAGCAGTGGGACGGGCTCTGGGGCCAACGTCCTGACTTTC
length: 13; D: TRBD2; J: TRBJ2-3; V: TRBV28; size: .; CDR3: CASVGGGEDTQYF; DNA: TGTGCCAGCGTTGGCGGGGGTGAGGATACGCAGTATTTT
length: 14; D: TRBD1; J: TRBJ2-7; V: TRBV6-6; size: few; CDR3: CASRLGQGGDEQYF; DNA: TGTGCCAGCAGGCTGGGACAGGGTGGGGACGAGCAGTACTTC
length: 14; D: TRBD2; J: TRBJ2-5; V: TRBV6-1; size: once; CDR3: CASSDGGVVETQYF; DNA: TGTGCCAGCAGTGACGGGGGGGTAGTAGAGACCCAGTACTTC
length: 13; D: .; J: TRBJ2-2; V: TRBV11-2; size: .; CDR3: CASSGYRGGELFF; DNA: TGTGCCAGCAGCGGATATAGAGGCGGGGAGCTGTTTTTT
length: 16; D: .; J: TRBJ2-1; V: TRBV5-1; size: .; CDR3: CASSSRTSSSYNEQFF; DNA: TGCGCCAGCAGCTCTAGGACGTCCTCCTCCTACAATGAGCAGTTCTTC
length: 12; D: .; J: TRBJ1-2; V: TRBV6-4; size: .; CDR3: CASSDNGKGYTF; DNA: TGTGCCAGCAGTGATAACGGGAAGGGCTACACCTTC
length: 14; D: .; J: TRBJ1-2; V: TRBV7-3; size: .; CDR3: CASSSGQGHYGYTF; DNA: TGTGCCAGCAGCTCCGGCCAGGGGCACTATGGCTACACCTTC
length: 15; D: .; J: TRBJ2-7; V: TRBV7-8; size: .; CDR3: CASSLGAGLPYEQYF; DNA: TGTGCCAGCAGCTTAGGGGCAGGTCTCCCCTACGAGCAGTACTTC
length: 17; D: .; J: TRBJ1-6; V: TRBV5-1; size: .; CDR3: CASSEKDGFSYNSPLHF; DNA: TGCGCCAGCAGCGAAAAGGACGGTTTCTCCTATAATTCACCCCTCCACTTT
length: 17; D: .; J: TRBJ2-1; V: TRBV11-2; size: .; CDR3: CASSLGLWAGRRNEQFF; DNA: TGTGCCAGCAGCTTAGGTTTGTGGGCAGGTAGGAGAAATGAGCAGTTCTTC
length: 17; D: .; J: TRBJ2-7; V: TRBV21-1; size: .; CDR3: CASSSFIGQGRHYEQYF; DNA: TGTGCCAGCAGCTCTTTTATCGGACAGGGTCGTCACTACGAGCAGTACTTC
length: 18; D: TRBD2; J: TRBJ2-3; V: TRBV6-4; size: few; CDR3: CASSPIGTSGRTTDTQYF; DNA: TGTGCCAGCAGTCCAATCGGGACTAGCGGGAGGACGACAGATACGCAGTATTTT
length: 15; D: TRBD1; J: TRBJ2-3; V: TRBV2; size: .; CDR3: CASSLDRVKTDTQYF; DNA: TGTGCCAGCAGTCTTGACAGGGTAAAGACAGATACGCAGTATTTT
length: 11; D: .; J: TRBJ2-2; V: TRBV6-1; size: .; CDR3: CASRGGGELFF; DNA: TGTGCCAGCAGGGGGGGCGGGGAGCTGTTTTTT
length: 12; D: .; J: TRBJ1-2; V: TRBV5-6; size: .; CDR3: CASSFENYGYTF; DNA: TGTGCCAGCAGCTTTGAGAACTATGGCTACACCTTC
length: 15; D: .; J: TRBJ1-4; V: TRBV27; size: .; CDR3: CASSRAGTGNEKLFF; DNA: TGTGCCAGCAGTCGAGCAGGTACCGGTAATGAAAAACTGTTTTTT
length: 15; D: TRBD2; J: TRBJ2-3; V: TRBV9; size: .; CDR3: CASSVMLAGEDTQYF; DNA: TGTGCCAGCAGCGTAATGCTAGCGGGAGAGGATACGCAGTATTTT
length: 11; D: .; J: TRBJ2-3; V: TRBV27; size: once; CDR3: CASSFGDTQYF; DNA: TGTGCCAGCAGTTTTGGAGATACGCAGTATTTT
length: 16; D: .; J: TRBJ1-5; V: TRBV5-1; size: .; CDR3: CASSLESGRDNQPQHF; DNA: TGCGCCAGCAGCTTGGAAAGCGGAAGGGACAATCAGCCCCAGCATTTT
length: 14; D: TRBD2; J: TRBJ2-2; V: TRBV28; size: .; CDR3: CASSFTSGTGELFF; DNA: TGTGCCAGCAGTTTCACTAGCGGCACCGGGGAGCTGTTTTTT
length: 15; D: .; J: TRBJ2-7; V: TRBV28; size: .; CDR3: CASSLGAYSSYEQYF; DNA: TGTGCCAGCAGTTTAGGTGCATACAGCTCCTACGAGCAGTACTTC
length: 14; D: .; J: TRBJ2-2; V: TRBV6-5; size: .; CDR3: CASSRGTLTGELFF; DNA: TGTGCCAGCAGCCGGGGTACCCTAACCGGGGAGCTGTTTTTT
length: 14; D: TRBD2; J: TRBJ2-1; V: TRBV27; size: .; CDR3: CASSSRTSSEEQFF; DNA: TGTGCCAGCAGTTCCCGGACTAGCTCTGAGGAGCAGTTCTTC
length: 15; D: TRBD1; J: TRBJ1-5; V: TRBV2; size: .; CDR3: CASSRQGAGNQPQHF; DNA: TGTGCCAGCAGTAGACAGGGGGCCGGCAATCAGCCCCAGCATTTT
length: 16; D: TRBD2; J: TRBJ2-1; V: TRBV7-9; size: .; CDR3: CASSSEAGGKFDEQFF; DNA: TGTGCCAGCAGCTCGGAGGCGGGAGGAAAGTTCGATGAGCAGTTCTTC
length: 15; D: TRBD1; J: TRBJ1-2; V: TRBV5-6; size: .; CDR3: CASSLLTGLGDGYTF; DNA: TGTGCCAGCAGCTTGTTGACAGGGCTGGGAGATGGCTACACCTTC
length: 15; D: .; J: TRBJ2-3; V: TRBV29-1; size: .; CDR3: CSVSHDAGSTDTQYF; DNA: TGCAGCGTTTCTCACGACGCGGGGAGCACAGATACGCAGTATTTT
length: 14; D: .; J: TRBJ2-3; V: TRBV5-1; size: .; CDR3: CASSLAGSTDTQYF; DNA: TGCGCCAGCAGCTTGGCAGGGAGCACAGATACGCAGTATTTT
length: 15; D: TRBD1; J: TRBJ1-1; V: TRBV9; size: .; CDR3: CASSAPQGMNTEAFF; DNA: TGTGCCAGCAGCGCACCACAGGGGATGAACACTGAAGCTTTCTTT
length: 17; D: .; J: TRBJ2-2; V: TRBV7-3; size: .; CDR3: CASSLIPQTANTGELFF; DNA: TGTGCCAGCAGTTTAATCCCCCAGACGGCGAACACCGGGGAGCTGTTTTTT
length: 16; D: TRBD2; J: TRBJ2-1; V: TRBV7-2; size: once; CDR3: CASSFSTSEPYNEQFF; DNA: TGTGCCAGCAGCTTTTCTACTAGCGAGCCTTACAATGAGCAGTTCTTC